The clone carrying this T cell receptor (beta chain) was seen a handful of times. Its antigen is unidentified. This specimen belongs to a study of T cells after yellow fever vaccination. CDR3 length: 15 residues. Germline CDR1 reads SQVTM; CDR2 reads ANQGSEA. Unmatched junction bases numbered 13, after V lost 6 bases and J lost 2 bases. TCRdb ran MiXCR on the 5' RACE reads and lists one entry per CDR3 protein. The repertoire holds 500,000 to 650,000 distinct CDR3 sequences, with about 14% as singletons. Study findings and constraints: Post-booster reappearance was seen for most primary-vaccination clones (around 96% CD4, around 88% CD8).

This sequence joins TRBV29-1 and TRBJ2-7; the match to TRBD1 covers 7 bases. This TCR derives from a man aged 25 to 40 who received the YFV17D yellow fever vaccine. This material consisted of PBMCs, taken on the day of the yellow fever booster vaccination. The CDR3 loop reads CSVVQGPEPPYEQYF. The CDR3 region has the DNA TGCAGCGTCGTACAGGGGCCTGAACCGCCCTACGAGCAGTACTTC.